In its sample, the clone carrying this TCR beta chain was seen a few times. Use of 60 Vbeta and 13 Jbeta primers characterized the PCR. Libraries were prepared by immunoSEQ multiplex PCR; TCRdb keeps only in-frame clonotypes and omits some of them. The sample lists about 120,000 clones; 60% to 70% were seen once. The CDR3 extends over 14 amino acids. The germline V and J ends were trimmed by 0 bases and 5 bases, with 11 bases remaining between them. From germline, CDR1 is SGHRS and CDR2 YFSETQ. The sample is drawn from a study of cytomegalovirus exposure and HLA in healthy donors. The chain combines TRBV5-1 with TRBJ1-1; the D is unclear. Sequenced input: PBMCs. The sequence came from a woman in her thirties or forties in good health and CMV-seropositive. Here the CDR3 reads CASSLASLSTEAFF. Here the CDR3 DNA reads TGCGCCAGCAGCTTGGCCTCGCTATCTACTGAAGCTTTCTTT.